The clone carrying this T cell receptor (beta chain) was counted at least ten times. Regions amplified from RNA transcripts were the TCR beta CDR3 regions. The HTBI set primed first-round TCR CDR3 RT-PCR. TCRdb passed the multiplex PCR reads through MiXCR, listing each CDR3 protein once. The table shows about 640,000 distinct CDR3 sequences, with roughly 20% occurring only once. Diagnosing involved the use of clinical symptoms, serum thyroxine and TRAb, thyroid ultrasound and orbital computed tomography. The sample is drawn from a study of T cells in Graves' hyperthyroidism and ophthalmopathy. This CDR3 has 13 residues. The germline V gene encodes CDR1 GTSNPN and CDR2 SVGIG (reference sequence). Between the trimmed V and J ends, which lost 0 bases and 4 bases, there was a span of 9 bases.

Sequenced: blood. The TCR comes from a man younger than 45 with Graves' ophthalmopathy. The chain recombines TRBV30 with TRBJ1-1; D may be TRBD1 (6 bases). The CDR3 region is CAWSVQGLTEAFF. The CDR3 DNA follows: TGTGCCTGGAGTGTCCAGGGGCTCACTGAAGCTTTCTTT.